This T cell receptor (beta chain) appears in the sequencing data of a study of response to subunit inactivated influenza vaccine. Study results and limitations: The authors proposed limited new T cell recruitment per seasonal influenza vaccination.

This clonotype was seen repeatedly, ten times or more. Its matching antigen is unknown. The CDR3 covers 13 residues. V was shortened by 8 bases and J by 6 bases, with 13 bases between the two germline ends. CDR1 and CDR2 (germline): MDHEN, SYDVKM. TCRdb re-called the RT-PCR reads through MiXCR, storing one row per CDR3 protein. Here the sample spans fewer than 600,000 distinct CDR3 sequences, approximately 7.8% being singletons. The source is a man in his fifties or sixties who received an inactivated influenza vaccine. This sample comprised PBMCs from blood, obtained around 2 years after vaccination. The chain carries TRBV28 and TRBJ2-2; D is possibly TRBD1 (6 bases). CDR3 protein: CASYGPGAGELFF. The CDR3 DNA reads TGTGCCAGCTATGGACCAGGGGCCGGGGAGCTGTTTTTT.